The 3 T cell receptor beta chains in this list originate from one sample, sequenced in a study of blood T cell repertoires in COVID-19. The table came from immunoSEQ multiplex PCR; TCRdb's copy has only in-frame clones and leaves some out. The sample includes approximately 240,000 clones, about nine tenths of them seen just once. The sample taken for sequencing was PBMCs or T cells enriched from blood (not recorded which). All receptors come from a woman in her thirties with acute COVID-19.

The chain is built from TRBV7-4 and TRBJ1-1, with 12 bases lining up with TRBD1. With 4 bases clipped from V and 6 bases from J, the junction kept 12 bases outside the gene matches. The CDR3 consists of 17 residues. Germline V CDR1 and CDR2: SGHVT, SQSDAQ. As DNA, the CDR3 is TGTGCCAGCAGCTCAAGACCGGGACAGGGGGCGCAAGCTGAAGCTTTCTTT. It is translated as CASSSRPGQGAQAEAFF.

This clone appeared a single time. The chain combines TRBV7-9 with TRBJ2-5; a weak D match, TRBD2 (6 bases). Germline V gene lookup returns CDR1 SEHNR and CDR2 FQNEAQ (reference sequence). The CDR3 has 16 amino acids. Between the trimmed V and J ends, which lost 1 base and 3 bases, there was a span of 15 bases. CDR3 nucleotides: TGTGCCAGCAGCTTAGTGGTGCTAGCGAACAAAGAGACCCAGTACTTC. This encodes CASSLVVLANKETQYF. Full variable domain (missing parts from reference TRBV7-9 and TRBJ2-5): DTGVSQNPRHKITKRGQNVTFRCDPISEHNRLYWYRQTLGQGPEFLTYFQNEAQLEKSRLLSDRFSAERPKGSFSTLEIQRTEQGDSAMYLCASSLVVLANKETQYFGPGTRLLVL.

The chain has TRBV3-1 (or the pseudogene TRBV3-2) and TRBJ2-1, with 10 bases matching TRBD2. The CDR3 spans 16 residues. Germline V gene sequence: CDR1 LGHDT, CDR2 YNNKEL (reference sequence). V shed 0 bases and J 8 bases; nucleotides not matched to a gene: 7. The CDR3 region is CASSQDRLAGVDEQFF. DNA for the CDR3: TGTGCCAGCAGCCAAGATCGGCTAGCGGGAGTGGATGAGCAGTTCTTC.